This is a list of T cell receptor beta chains from one sample in a study of early T cells in non-severe SARS-CoV-2 infection. TCRdb itself ran the 5' RACE reads through MiXCR, one entry per CDR3 protein. The table includes nearly 45,000 distinct CDR3 sequences, approximately 10% detected once. Sequencing was carried out using whole blood. The source of these receptors is an adult who was a healthcare worker with PCR-confirmed SARS-CoV-2 infection or an uninfected control (not recorded which). Both conserved end residues are part of each CDR3. The size of a clone is reported for some rows only, either as once, few or many, or as a class for expanded clones.

TRBJ2-1 | . | TRBV2 | CASSERGQAPYNEQFF
TRBJ2-3 | medium-sized | TRBV12-3/TRBV12-4 | CASSPTSGGPYTDTQYF
TRBJ2-7 | many | TRBV7-6 | CASSLAKGSSYEQYF
TRBJ1-6 | many | TRBV6-2/TRBV6-3 | CASSAIPGSPLHF
TRBJ1-1 | medium-sized | TRBV7-2 | CASSLSIWGREENTEAFF
TRBJ2-1 | few | TRBV4-3 | CASSQGGGLNEQFF
TRBJ1-6 | medium-sized | TRBV4-3 | CASSREGGAGTYNSPLHF
TRBJ1-1 | . | TRBV29-1 | CSGRQGPGEAFF
TRBJ2-3 | few | TRBV6-2/TRBV6-3 | CASSYMDYSYTDTQYF
TRBJ2-1 | many | TRBV7-6 | CASSLGGRVYNEQFF
TRBJ2-3 | many | TRBV10-2 | CASGLGSGGTQYF
TRBJ2-2 | few | TRBV24-1 | CATSDEPNTGELFF
TRBJ1-5 | many | TRBV7-2 | CASSFNNQPQHF
TRBJ2-5 | medium-sized | TRBV29-1 | CSGTRGGQETQYF
TRBJ2-7 | . | TRBV7-2 | CASSWDSYEQYF
TRBJ2-1 | few | TRBV10-3 | CAISDTSEQFF
TRBJ2-5 | few | TRBV7-3 | CASSSGRGGRQETQYF
TRBJ2-1 | few | TRBV9 | CASSVETNSYNEQFF
TRBJ2-1 | . | TRBV29-1 | CSVDPLAGSYNEQFF
TRBJ2-1 | many | TRBV24-1 | CATSATDSKMGDEQFF
TRBJ2-2 | . | TRBV7-3 | CASSSVGTGLGELFF
TRBJ1-5 | many | TRBV6-2/TRBV6-3 | CASSLDTGRWPQHF
TRBJ1-2 | . | TRBV20-1 | CSAGSGTGNNYGYTF
TRBJ2-7 | . | TRBV20-1 | CSARPLAGALSSYEQYF
TRBJ1-5 | few | TRBV3-1 | CASSQAGQAQHF
TRBJ1-1 | many | TRBV10-3 | CAISGKNGNTEAFF
TRBJ1-4 | few | TRBV11-2 | CASSLDRDREKLFF
TRBJ2-1 | many | TRBV14 | CASSQVLGTDYNEQFF
TRBJ2-2 | few | TRBV7-3 | CASSLGLFQSGELFF
TRBJ1-1 | . | TRBV25-1 | CASSGGAGGVLNTEAFF
TRBJ2-2 | . | TRBV7-8 | CASSFGGGVNTGELFF
TRBJ1-1 | few | TRBV20-1 | CSAQGGGDTEAFF
TRBJ2-7 | few | TRBV9 | CASSVVGQGRGEQYF
TRBJ2-7 | . | TRBV6-5 | CANRNGLAGYYEQYF
TRBJ2-3 | many | TRBV3-1 | CASSLRGGGTDTQYF
TRBJ2-5 | many | TRBV12-3/TRBV12-4 | CASSLVRGERETQYF
TRBJ2-1 | few | TRBV12-5 | CASGLTHLDREGNEQFF
TRBJ2-1 | few | TRBV7-9 | CASSLEGSRNEQFF
TRBJ2-1 | many | TRBV18 | CASSQSQGRNNEQFF
TRBJ2-1 | many | TRBV7-3 | CASSTSQTAYNEQFF
TRBJ2-1 | many | TRBV5-1 | CASTLTSGGDYNEQFF
TRBJ1-2 | . | TRBV29-1 | CSAGVAVHYGYTF
TRBJ1-2 | many | TRBV19 | CASSIDRTGLDGYTF
TRBJ2-3 | many | TRBV11-3 | CASSGGFADTQYF
TRBJ2-1 | few | TRBV12-3/TRBV12-4 | CASSLIDEQFF
TRBJ1-4 | few | TRBV6-6 | CASRQRQGTNEKLFF
TRBJ2-7 | . | TRBV6-2/TRBV6-3 | CASSPTGAKNYEQYF
TRBJ1-1 | many | TRBV12-3/TRBV12-4 | CASSLGTAEAFF
TRBJ2-1 | few | TRBV14 | CASSQLGGAGEQFF
TRBJ1-1 | many | TRBV18 | CASSPLPPGHKNTEAFF
TRBJ2-3 | few | TRBV10-3 | CAIGDTQYF
TRBJ2-1 | many | TRBV12-3/TRBV12-4 | CASSRTSGNEQFF
TRBJ2-3 | few | TRBV29-1 | CSGLENRVTDTQYF
TRBJ2-1 | . | TRBV20-1 | CSAPGLAGVDEQFF
TRBJ2-5 | . | TRBV18 | CASLPNAEETQYF
TRBJ1-3 | many | TRBV7-2 | CASSSGGTRSSGNTIYF
TRBJ1-1 | . | TRBV6-5 | CASSYSMTFGKTFF
TRBJ2-1 | few | TRBV7-6 | CASSLVGITYNEQFF
TRBJ2-7 | many | TRBV24-1 | CATSGGGAYEQYF
TRBJ1-2 | few | TRBV7-2 | CASSLRAAQGNLYGYTF